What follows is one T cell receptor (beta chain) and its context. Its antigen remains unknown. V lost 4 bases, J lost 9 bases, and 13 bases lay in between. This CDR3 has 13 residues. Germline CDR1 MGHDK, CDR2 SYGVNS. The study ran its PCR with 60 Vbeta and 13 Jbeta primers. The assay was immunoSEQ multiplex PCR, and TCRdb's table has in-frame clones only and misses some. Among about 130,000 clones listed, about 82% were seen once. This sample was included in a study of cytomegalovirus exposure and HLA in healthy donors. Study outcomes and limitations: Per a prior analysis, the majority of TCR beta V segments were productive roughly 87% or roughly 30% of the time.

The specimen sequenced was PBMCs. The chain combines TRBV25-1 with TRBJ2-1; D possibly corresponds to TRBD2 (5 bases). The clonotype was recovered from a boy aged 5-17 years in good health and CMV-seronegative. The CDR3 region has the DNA TGTGCCAGCAGTGTTCCGGCGGGTACTGAGCAGTTCTTC. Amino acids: CASSVPAGTEQFF.